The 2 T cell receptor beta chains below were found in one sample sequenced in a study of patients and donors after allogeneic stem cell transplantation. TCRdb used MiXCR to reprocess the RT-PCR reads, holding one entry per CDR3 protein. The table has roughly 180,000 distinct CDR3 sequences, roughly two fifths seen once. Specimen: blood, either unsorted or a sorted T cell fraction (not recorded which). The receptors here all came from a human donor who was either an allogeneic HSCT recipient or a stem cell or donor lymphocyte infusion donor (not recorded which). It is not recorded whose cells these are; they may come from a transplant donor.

The CDR3 is CASSLVRTSGSDEQFF. The CDR3 coding sequence is TGTGCCAGCAGTTTAGTTCGGACTAGCGGGAGCGATGAGCAGTTCTTC. V gene TRBV12-3 or TRBV12-4 combines with J gene TRBJ2-1; 13 nucleotides align to TRBD2. The J segment lost 8 bases and the V segment lost 1 base, leaving 5 bases of the junction unmatched. The CDR3 runs 16 residues.

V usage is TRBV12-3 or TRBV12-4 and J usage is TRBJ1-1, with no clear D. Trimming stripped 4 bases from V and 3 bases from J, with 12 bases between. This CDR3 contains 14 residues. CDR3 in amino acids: CASSSGRVYTEAFF. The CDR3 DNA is TGTGCCAGCAGTTCGGGAAGGGTCTACACTGAAGCTTTCTTT.